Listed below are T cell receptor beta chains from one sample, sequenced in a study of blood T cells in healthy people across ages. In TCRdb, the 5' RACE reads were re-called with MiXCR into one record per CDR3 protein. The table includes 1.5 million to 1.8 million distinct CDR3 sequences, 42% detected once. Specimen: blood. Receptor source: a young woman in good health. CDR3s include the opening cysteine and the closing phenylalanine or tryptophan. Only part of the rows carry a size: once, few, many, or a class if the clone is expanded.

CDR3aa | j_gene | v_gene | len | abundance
CSVGGLALDTQYF | TRBJ2-3 | TRBV29-1 | 13 | few
CASSKNCGPTQYF | TRBJ2-3 | TRBV21-1 | 13 | few
CASSGWTGRNEKLFF | TRBJ1-4 | TRBV6-1 | 15 | .
CAIRRRRGISTDTQYF | TRBJ2-3 | TRBV10-3 | 16 | .
CAWSKVAGGPETQYF | . | TRBV30 | 15 | .
CSANHQGAEAFF | TRBJ1-1 | TRBV20-1 | 12 | few
CASSFYKLGQKSTEAFF | TRBJ1-1 | TRBV11-2 | 17 | .
CASGPGTSGRLLLVDEQFF | TRBJ2-1 | TRBV2 | 19 | .
CASSERTGNGYTF | TRBJ1-2 | TRBV7-3 | 13 | few
CATLTRDISTDTQYF | TRBJ2-3 | TRBV28 | 15 | once
CATSNPRTPNNEQFF | TRBJ2-1 | TRBV24-1 | 15 | .
CASSFERRGRTDTQYF | TRBJ2-3 | TRBV27 | 16 | few
CASKWSESEAFF | TRBJ1-1 | TRBV2 | 12 | few
CASSLYTSGRMGVRDTQYF | TRBJ2-3 | TRBV28 | 19 | .
CASSQAFGTSGSSYNEQFF | TRBJ2-1 | TRBV4-3 | 19 | .
CASSLTLAGTPGDTQYF | TRBJ2-3 | TRBV5-1 | 17 | .
CASSQDGSGLAYNEQFF | TRBJ2-1 | TRBV4-3 | 17 | .
CASSRIGQFNEKLFF | TRBJ1-4 | TRBV7-8 | 15 | .
CASEKRESWKVSGELFF | TRBJ2-2 | TRBV5-1 | 17 | .
CASSVEGPTGTQYF | TRBJ2-3 | TRBV9 | 14 | .
CSAPQGSYTEAFF | TRBJ1-1 | TRBV20-1 | 13 | .
CASSPMTKKGYNEQFF | TRBJ2-1 | TRBV11-1 | 16 | .
CASSQGGNHPQHF | TRBJ1-5 | TRBV3-1 | 13 | .
CASTLGQPHSADTQYF | TRBJ2-3 | TRBV6-2/TRBV6-3 | 16 | .
CASSSAGVTEAFF | TRBJ1-1 | TRBV6-6 | 13 | .
CATSRLASNEQFF | TRBJ2-1 | TRBV15 | 13 | .
CASSYRNSGSYNSPLHF | TRBJ1-6 | TRBV6-5 | 17 | few
CSARLSGGAPYEQYF | TRBJ2-7 | TRBV20-1 | 15 | few
CATSRGPDRSTEAFF | TRBJ1-1 | TRBV15 | 15 | .
CASSLGSLQGPSPLHF | TRBJ1-6 | TRBV9 | 16 | few
CASSLTVVGYTF | TRBJ1-2 | TRBV12-3/TRBV12-4 | 12 | once
CASSLALQFIGETQYF | TRBJ2-5 | TRBV7-2 | 16 | few
CASGLDEGGTGANVLTF | TRBJ2-6 | TRBV5-1 | 17 | .
CASSLEGAATDTQYF | TRBJ2-3 | TRBV7-9 | 15 | few
CASSPRGYNEQFF | TRBJ2-1 | TRBV28 | 13 | many
CASSLGLESYGYTF | TRBJ1-2 | TRBV12-3/TRBV12-4 | 14 | few
CSVKDSNQPQHF | TRBJ1-5 | TRBV29-1 | 12 | .
CASSFNGRVSYEQYF | TRBJ2-7 | TRBV7-9 | 15 | few
CASSSSRRDATENTEAFF | TRBJ1-1 | TRBV12-3/TRBV12-4 | 18 | .
CASSRASPGQGTEAFF | TRBJ1-1 | TRBV7-9 | 16 | .
CASSPLAGRKNEQFF | TRBJ2-1 | TRBV6-2/TRBV6-3 | 15 | .
CASSPSPDRVYEQYF | TRBJ2-7 | TRBV7-2 | 15 | .
CASSFLNTEQFF | TRBJ2-1 | TRBV5-5 | 12 | few
CASSSTRRTNIQYF | . | TRBV5-1 | 14 | .
CASRRTSGQDTQYF | TRBJ2-3 | TRBV2 | 14 | few
CASNYKGSYTEAFF | TRBJ1-1 | TRBV11-2 | 14 | few